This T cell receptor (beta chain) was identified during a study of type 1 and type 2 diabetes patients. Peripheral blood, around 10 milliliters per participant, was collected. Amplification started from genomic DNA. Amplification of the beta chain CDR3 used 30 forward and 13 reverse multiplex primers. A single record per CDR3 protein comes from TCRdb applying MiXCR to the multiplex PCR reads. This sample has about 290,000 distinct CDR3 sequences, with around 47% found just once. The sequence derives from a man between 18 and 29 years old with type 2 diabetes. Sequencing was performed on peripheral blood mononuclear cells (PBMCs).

The CDR3 loop is CSALRQGRAYEQYF. CDR3 coding DNA: TGCAGTGCCCTCCGACAGGGCCGGGCCTACGAGCAGTACTTC. The chain is built from TRBV20-1 and TRBJ2-7, with 7 bases aligning to TRBD1. CDR3 length: 14 amino acids. Germline trimming cut 6 bases from V and 2 bases from J; bases unmatched to any gene: 10. Germline CDR1 is DFQATT and CDR2 is SNEGSKA (reference sequence).